Sequencing of this T cell receptor beta chain was carried out in a study of regulatory T cells in long-lasting Graves disease. Findings and limits, study-wide: The small sample size may have reduced accuracy.

Time point described: newly diagnosed GD, antithyroid drugs for less than 3 months. With RNA extracted from PBMCs as input, the TCR library was made. From germline, CDR1 is SNHLY and CDR2 FYNNEI. V was cut by 5 bases and J by 4 bases, with 11 bases left in between. The CDR3 consists of 13 residues. In its sample, this clonotype was seen many times. Its target is not known. The authors built TCR beta libraries using iRepertoire HTBI primers and Arm-PCR of CDR3 regions. Each CDR3 protein gets one entry after TCRdb re-called the multiplex PCR reads with MiXCR. Of over 200,000 distinct CDR3 sequences listed, around 18% were seen once; the top ten hold over 20%.

The receptor comes from a female donor with Graves disease. The V gene is TRBV2, the J gene TRBJ1-1; D unclear. Sample: peripheral blood mononuclear cells (PBMCs), taken at new diagnosis, from a patient treated with antithyroid drugs. The CDR3: CASSPDSATEAFF. CDR3 nucleotides: TGTGCCAGCAGTCCGGACTCAGCCACTGAAGCTTTCTTT.